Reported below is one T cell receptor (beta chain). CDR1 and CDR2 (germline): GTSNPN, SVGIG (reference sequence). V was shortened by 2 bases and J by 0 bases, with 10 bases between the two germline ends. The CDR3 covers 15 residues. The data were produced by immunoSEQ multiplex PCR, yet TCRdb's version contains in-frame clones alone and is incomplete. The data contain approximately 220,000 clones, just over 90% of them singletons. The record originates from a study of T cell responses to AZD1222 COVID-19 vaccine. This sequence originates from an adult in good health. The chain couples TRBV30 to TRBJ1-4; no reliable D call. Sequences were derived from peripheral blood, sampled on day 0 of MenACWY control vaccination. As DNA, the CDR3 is TGTGCCTGGAGTAAAGAGGTTGCAACTAATGAAAAACTGTTTTTT. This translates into CAWSKEVATNEKLFF.